The sample holds a few counts of the clone carrying this TCR beta chain. Its antigen is unidentified. One end of the junction does not line up with germline, which may come from a read error. The sample is drawn from a study of neurological immune-mediated disorders. The CDR3 runs 14 residues. Germline V lookup: CDR1 DFQATT, CDR2 SNEGSKA (reference sequence). Study findings and constraints: The repertoires of 18 of 34 multiple sclerosis patients were placed by phylogenetic grouping in a single related-CDR3 cluster, which may be a signature.

The output of every sequencing run exceeded 170 million TCR-beta sequences, derived from 15-18 subjects. Via MiXCR, TCRdb re-called the 5' RACE reads, giving one row per CDR3 protein. There are about 62,000 distinct CDR3 sequences in the sample; more than 4% occur only once, and less than 3.5% lies in the top ten. Material for sequencing was PBMCs. The V and J genes are TRBV20-1 and TRBJ1-5; D unclear. The receptor's source is a woman aged 50 to 65 with multiple sclerosis. CDR3 sequence: CSALTGDSNQPQNF. The CDR3, as DNA: TGCAGTGCTTTGACCGGTGATAGCAATCAGCCCCAGAATTTT.